A single sample is the source of the 18 T cell receptor beta chains below, sequenced in a study of T cells in Graves' hyperthyroidism and ophthalmopathy. RNA transcripts gave rise to amplified TCR beta CDR3 regions. Researchers ran a first-round RT-PCR on the TCR CDR3 using the HTBI primer set. MiXCR, run by TCRdb on the multiplex PCR reads, gives a single entry per CDR3 protein. This table has a few hundred thousand distinct CDR3 sequences, 17% appearing once. The sequenced sample consisted of blood. These receptors were obtained from a woman aged 18-29 years with Graves' ophthalmopathy.

This sequence joins TRBV20-1 and TRBJ2-3; a weak D match, TRBD1 (7 bases). The CDR3 is 17 residues long. V lost 0 bases and J lost 10, with 26 bases in between. Germline CDR1 DFQATT, CDR2 SNEGSKA (reference sequence). CDR3: CSARDLRDSQRAGPQYF. CDR3 DNA: TGCAGTGCTAGAGACCTCCGGGACAGTCAGCGGGCAGGGCCGCAGTATTTT.

This clonotype was counted ten times or more. J is TRBJ2-3 and V is TRBV20-1; 7 bases map to TRBD1. Germline CDR1 reads DFQATT; CDR2 reads SNEGSKA (reference sequence). CDR3 size: 17 residues. J lost 2 bases, V lost 4 bases, and 15 bases had no gene match. The CDR3 region is CSATHSLWDRVTDTQYF. The CDR3 DNA reads TGCAGTGCTACCCACTCCCTTTGGGACAGAGTCACAGATACGCAGTATTTT.

This clonotype was observed many times. The V call is TRBV6-2 or TRBV6-3, the J call TRBJ1-2; 7 nucleotides agree with TRBD1. Germline CDR1 is MNHEY and CDR2 is SVGEGT. The CDR3 has 16 residues. The junction had 8 bases not matched to a gene; V was cut back by 2 bases and J by 2 bases. The chain's CDR3 is CASSYAPRGENYGYTF. The CDR3 nucleotides are TGTGCCAGCAGTTACGCCCCCAGGGGGGAAAACTATGGCTACACCTTC.

This clonotype was detected ten times or more. The J gene is TRBJ1-6, the V gene TRBV20-1; D unresolved. V lost 3 bases, J lost 7 bases, and 16 bases lay in between. This CDR3 has 15 residues. From germline, CDR1 is DFQATT and CDR2 SNEGSKA (reference sequence). The CDR3 DNA reads TGCAGTGCTAGGAAGGACCCGGGGATGAATTCACCCCTCCACTTT. This encodes CSARKDPGMNSPLHF.

In nucleotides, the CDR3 is TGCGCCAGCAGCCACCTCGGGGGAGCGGGAGGTTTTATCTCCTACGAGCAGTACTTC. This sequence encodes CASSHLGGAGGFISYEQYF. The V and J genes are TRBV4-1 and TRBJ2-7; 9 positions match TRBD2. Germline-derived CDR1 and CDR2 are MGHRA and YSYEKL. There are 19 residues in the CDR3. The trim removed 3 bases at V and 0 bases at J, leaving 15 bases unmatched.

This chain links TRBV10-3 with TRBJ1-2; TRBD1 matches 9 bases. The CDR3 length is 15 residues. CDR1 and CDR2 from the germline V gene are ENHRY and SYGVKD. J lost 8 bases, V lost 0 bases, and 7 bases had no gene match. In DNA form, the CDR3 reads TGTGCCATCAGTGAGTCGGAACAGGGGGCCGGCGGCTACACCTTC. Translated: CAISESEQGAGGYTF.

This clonotype was recorded a few times. V gene TRBV15 combines with J gene TRBJ1-2; the match to TRBD1 covers 8 bases. The trim removed 1 base at V and 4 bases at J, leaving 2 bases unmatched. Germline CDR1 LNHNV, CDR2 YYDKDF (reference sequence). This CDR3 is built from 14 residues. The CDR3 here is CATSRGDRRYGYTF. The DNA for the CDR3 is TGTGCCACCAGCAGAGGGGACAGGCGCTATGGCTACACCTTC.

This clonotype was recorded at least ten times. V gene TRBV28 combines with J gene TRBJ2-7, with 9 bases fitting TRBD1. Germline trimming cut 7 bases from V and 3 bases from J; bases unmatched to any gene: 4. Germline CDR1 reads MDHEN; CDR2 reads SYDVKM. This CDR3 is built from 13 residues. This CDR3 reads CASKGDRVYEQYF. The CDR3 region has the DNA TGTGCCAGCAAGGGGGACAGGGTCTACGAGCAGTACTTC.

This clonotype was counted between two and nine times. The chain links TRBV30 to TRBJ1-2, with TRBD1 as a possible D gene (6 bases). Germline loops: CDR1 GTSNPN, CDR2 SVGIG (reference sequence). The CDR3 runs 12 residues. V was cut by 2 bases and J by 7 bases, with 11 bases left in between. The CDR3 DNA sequence: TGTGCCTGGAGTACAGGGAGGAGTGGCTACACCTTC. Its protein product is CAWSTGRSGYTF.

Comment on this clonotype: A much larger clonotype is one base distant, so this may be a read error. The gene calls are TRBV2 and TRBJ1-2; D might be TRBD1 (6 bases). The CDR3 contains 14 residues. Germline V gene lookup returns CDR1 SNHLY and CDR2 FYNNEI. The CDR3 sequence is CAISERGRGYGYTF. As DNA, the CDR3 is TGTGCCATCAGTGAACGCGGCAGGGGCTATGGCTACACCTTC. Full variable domain (outside the CDR3, taken from reference TRBV2 and TRBJ1-2): EPEVTQTPSHQVTQMGQEVILRCVPISNHLYFYWYRQILGQKVEFLVSFYNNEISEKSEIFDDQFSVERPDGSNFTLKIRSTKLEDSAMYFCAISERGRGYGYTFGSGTRLTVV.

At least ten counts were recorded for this clonotype. This chain joins TRBV20-1 and TRBJ1-1; D might be TRBD1 (5 bases). CDR1 is DFQATT and CDR2 is SNEGSKA in the germline V gene (reference sequence). The CDR3 extends over 13 amino acids. V lost 0 bases, J lost 6 bases, and 11 bases lay in between. The DNA of the CDR3 is TGCAGTGCTAGAGATAATGGAGGGGCTGAAGCTTTCTTT. It encodes CSARDNGGAEAFF.

This clonotype has at least ten counts. The V and J genes are TRBV4-1 and TRBJ1-1; 7 nucleotides match TRBD1. This CDR3 has 16 amino acids. V was pared by 1 base and J by 1 base, with 6 bases of the junction left unmatched. Germline lookup yields CDR1 MGHRA and CDR2 YSYEKL. This chain's CDR3 is CASSQGKGGPNTEAFF. CDR3 nucleotides: TGCGCCAGCAGCCAAGGTAAAGGGGGCCCGAACACTGAAGCTTTCTTT.

This chain joins TRBV12-3 or TRBV12-4 and TRBJ2-7; TRBD1 aligns across 7 bases. This CDR3 has 15 amino acids. With 6 bases clipped from V and 0 bases from J, the junction kept 8 bases outside the gene matches. The DNA for the CDR3 is TGTGCCAGCAGCCACTTGAGGGACAGCTCCTACGAGCAGTACTTC. Translating it yields CASSHLRDSSYEQYF.

This clonotype was recorded at least ten times. The chain uses TRBV6-1 and TRBJ1-1; D gene unclear. CDR3 length: 15 amino acids. Germline V CDR1 and CDR2: MNHNS, SASEGT. V gave up 4 bases and J gave up 0 bases, with 12 bases separating them. CDR3 residues: CASSVHRDLNTEAFF. Written as DNA, the CDR3 is TGTGCCAGCAGTGTACACCGGGATTTGAACACTGAAGCTTTCTTT.

This clonotype was picked up one time. A much larger clone differs from this one at a single base, so this may be a read error. This chain joins TRBV6-5 and TRBJ1-1; 7 bases match TRBD1. With 4 bases clipped from V and 3 bases from J, the junction kept 8 bases outside the gene matches. Germline V gene sequence: CDR1 MNHEY, CDR2 SVGAGI. This CDR3 has 15 amino acids. CDR3 loop: CASSSRNRGYTEAFF. CDR3 in DNA: TGTGCCAGCAGTTCACGGAACAGGGGATACACTGAAGCTTTCTTT.

In its sample, this clonotype was seen many times. The chain employs TRBV11-2 and TRBJ2-1, with 7 nucleotides matching TRBD2. With V trimmed by 1 base and J by 8 bases, 5 bases remained unmatched. This CDR3 spans 14 amino acids. Germline V gene data show CDR1 as SGHAT and CDR2 as FQNNGV. Here the CDR3 DNA reads TGTGCCAGCAGCTTAGGGGGGAGGGTCGATGAGCAGTTCTTC. This sequence encodes CASSLGGRVDEQFF. Together with reference TRBV11-2 and TRBJ2-1, the CDR3 gives the full variable domain: EAGVAQSPRYKIIEKRQSVAFWCNPISGHATLYWYQQILGQGPKLLIQFQNNGVVDDSQLPKDRFSAERLKGVDSTLKIQPAKLEDSAVYLCASSLGGRVDEQFFGPGTRLTVL.

This clonotype has ten or more counts. The V call is TRBV20-1, the J call TRBJ2-3; D possibly corresponds to TRBD2 (6 bases). The CDR3 has 15 residues. Germline CDR1 and CDR2: DFQATT and SNEGSKA (reference sequence). The DNA of the CDR3 is TGCACTCTCGGGGGAGTGACAACCATCACAGATACGCAGTATTTT. The encoded protein is CTLGGVTTITDTQYF.

V is TRBV7-9 and J is TRBJ1-2; D remains unclear. The CDR3 is 17 residues long. CDR1 is SEHNR and CDR2 is FQNEAQ in the germline V gene (reference sequence). V was cut by 5 bases and J by 7 bases, with 26 bases left in between. For the CDR3, the DNA is TGTGCCAGCAGCCCCTCGAATTTCAAAGGATTTGGTGTTGGCTACACCTTC. Translated: CASSPSNFKGFGVGYTF.